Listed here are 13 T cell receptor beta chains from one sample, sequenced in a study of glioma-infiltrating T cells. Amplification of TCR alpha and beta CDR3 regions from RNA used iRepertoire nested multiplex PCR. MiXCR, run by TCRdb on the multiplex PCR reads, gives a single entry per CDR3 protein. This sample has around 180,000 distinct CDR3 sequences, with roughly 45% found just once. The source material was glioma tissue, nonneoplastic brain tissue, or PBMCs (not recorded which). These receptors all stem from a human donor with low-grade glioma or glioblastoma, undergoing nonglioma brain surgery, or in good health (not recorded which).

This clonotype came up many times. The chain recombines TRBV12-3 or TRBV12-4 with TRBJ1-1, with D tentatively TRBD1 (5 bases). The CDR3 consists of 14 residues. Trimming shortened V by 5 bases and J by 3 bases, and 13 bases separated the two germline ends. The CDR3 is CASSLGTIDTEAFF. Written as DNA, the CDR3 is TGTGCCAGCAGTCTAGGGACCATCGACACTGAAGCTTTCTTT.

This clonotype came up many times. The CDR3 sequence: CASSQGAGGFMADTQYF. For the CDR3, the DNA is TGCGCCAGCAGCCAGGGAGCGGGAGGGTTTATGGCCGATACGCAGTATTTT. V usage is TRBV4-1 and J usage is TRBJ2-3; TRBD2 agrees at 10 bases. Germline V gives CDR1 MGHRA, CDR2 YSYEKL. The CDR3 has 17 amino acids. The V gene end was trimmed by 3 bases and the J gene end by 6 bases; junction bases not matched to a gene: 12.

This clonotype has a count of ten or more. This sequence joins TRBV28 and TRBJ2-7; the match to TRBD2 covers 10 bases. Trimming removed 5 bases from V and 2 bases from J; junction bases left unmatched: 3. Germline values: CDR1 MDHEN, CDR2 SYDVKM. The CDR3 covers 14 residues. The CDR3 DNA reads TGTGCCAGCAGTAGAGCGGGAGGGCCCTACGAGCAGTACTTC. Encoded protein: CASSRAGGPYEQYF.

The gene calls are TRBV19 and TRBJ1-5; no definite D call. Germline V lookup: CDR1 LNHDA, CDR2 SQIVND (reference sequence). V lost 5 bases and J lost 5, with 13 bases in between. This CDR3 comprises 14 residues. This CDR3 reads CASSVSGIYQPQHF. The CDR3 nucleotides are TGTGCCAGTAGTGTCTCCGGGATTTATCAGCCCCAGCATTTT.

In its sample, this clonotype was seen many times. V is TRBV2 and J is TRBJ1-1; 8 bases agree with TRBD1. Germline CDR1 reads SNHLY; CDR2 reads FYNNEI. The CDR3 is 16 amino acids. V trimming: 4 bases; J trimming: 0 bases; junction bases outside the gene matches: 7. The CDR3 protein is CASSGDDRGLNTEAFF. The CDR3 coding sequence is TGTGCCAGCAGTGGAGATGACAGGGGCTTGAACACTGAAGCTTTCTTT.

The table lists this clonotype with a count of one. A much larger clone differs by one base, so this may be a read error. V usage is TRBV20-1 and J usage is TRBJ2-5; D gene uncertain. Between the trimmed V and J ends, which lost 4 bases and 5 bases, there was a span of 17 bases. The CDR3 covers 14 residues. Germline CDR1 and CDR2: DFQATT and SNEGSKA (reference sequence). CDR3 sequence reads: CSAIESSLVETQYF. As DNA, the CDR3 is TGCAGTGCTATAGAGTCTTCTTTGGTGGAGACCCAGTACTTC.

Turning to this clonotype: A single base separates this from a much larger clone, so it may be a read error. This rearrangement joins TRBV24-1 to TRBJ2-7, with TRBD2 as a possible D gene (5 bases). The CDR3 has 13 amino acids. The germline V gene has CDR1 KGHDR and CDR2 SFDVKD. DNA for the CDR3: TGTGCCAACAGTGATCCGCGGGCCTACGAGCAGTACTTC. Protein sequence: CANSDPRAYEQYF.

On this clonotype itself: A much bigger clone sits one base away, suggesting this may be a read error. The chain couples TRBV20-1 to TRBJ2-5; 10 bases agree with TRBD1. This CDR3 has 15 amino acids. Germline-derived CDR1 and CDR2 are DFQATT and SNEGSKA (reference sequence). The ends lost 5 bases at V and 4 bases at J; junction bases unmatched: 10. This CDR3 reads CSALPTGTGVETQYF. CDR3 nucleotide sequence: TGCAGTGCTTTACCCACCGGGACAGGGGTAGAGACCCAGTACTTC.

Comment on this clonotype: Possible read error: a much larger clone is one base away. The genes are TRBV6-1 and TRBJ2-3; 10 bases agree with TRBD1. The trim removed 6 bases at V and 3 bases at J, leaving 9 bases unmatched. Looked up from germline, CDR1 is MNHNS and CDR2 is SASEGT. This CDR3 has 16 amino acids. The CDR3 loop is CASRTAGTGETDTQYF. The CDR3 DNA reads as TGTGCCAGCAGGACTGCCGGGACAGGGGAAACAGATACGCAGTATTTT.

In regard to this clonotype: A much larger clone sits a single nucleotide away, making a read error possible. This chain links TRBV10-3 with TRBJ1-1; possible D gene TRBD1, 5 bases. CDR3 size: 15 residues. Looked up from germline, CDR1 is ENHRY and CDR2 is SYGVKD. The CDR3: CAISGGGGMNTEALF. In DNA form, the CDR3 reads TGTGCCATCAGTGGGGGCGGAGGTATGAACACTGAAGCTTTGTTT.

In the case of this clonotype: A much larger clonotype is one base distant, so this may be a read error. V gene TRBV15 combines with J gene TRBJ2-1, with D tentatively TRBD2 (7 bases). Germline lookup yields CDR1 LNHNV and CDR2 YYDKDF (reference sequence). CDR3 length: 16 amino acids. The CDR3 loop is CATRRDGPGGGGEQFF. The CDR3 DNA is TGTGCCACCAGAAGAGATGGACCAGGAGGGGGGGGTGAGCAGTTCTTC.

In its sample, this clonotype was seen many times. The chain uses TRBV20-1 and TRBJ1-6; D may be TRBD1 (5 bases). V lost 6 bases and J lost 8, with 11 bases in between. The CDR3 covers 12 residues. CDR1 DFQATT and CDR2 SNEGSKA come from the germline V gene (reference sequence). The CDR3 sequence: CSAGVGDSPLHF. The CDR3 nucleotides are TGCAGTGCGGGGGTGGGGGATTCACCCCTCCACTTT.

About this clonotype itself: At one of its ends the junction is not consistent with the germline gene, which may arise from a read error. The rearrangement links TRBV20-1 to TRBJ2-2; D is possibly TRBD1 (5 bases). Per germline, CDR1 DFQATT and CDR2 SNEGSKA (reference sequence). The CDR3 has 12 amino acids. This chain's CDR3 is CSADSNTGELFF. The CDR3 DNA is TGCAGTGCTGACAGTAACACAGGGGAGCTGTTTTTT.